One sample yielded the 23 T cell receptor beta chains listed below, sequenced in a study of T cells in Graves' hyperthyroidism and ophthalmopathy. Researchers amplified the TCR beta CDR3 regions from RNA transcripts. HTBI primers were employed in a first-round RT-PCR of the TCR CDR3. TCRdb fed the multiplex PCR reads into MiXCR, producing one record per CDR3 protein. The sample yields approximately 510,000 distinct CDR3 sequences, roughly 20% seen once. Sequencing was performed on blood. The receptors stem from a young man with Graves' hyperthyroidism.

In this sample, this clonotype turned up many times. The chain links TRBV10-1 to TRBJ2-7, with 8 bases that match TRBD1. This CDR3 contains 14 residues. V lost 9 bases and J lost 3; bases outside the gene matches: 10. Germline V gene lookup returns CDR1 WNHNN and CDR2 SYGVQD (reference sequence). CDR3 nucleotides: TGCGCCAGACCAGTGACAGGGGAGGTCTACGAGCAGTACTTC. Translation gives CARPVTGEVYEQYF.

The J gene is TRBJ1-1, the V gene TRBV27; 7 positions match TRBD1. The V and J ends lost 4 bases and 5 bases, in that order; junction bases with no gene match: 10. Germline V lookup: CDR1 MNHEY, CDR2 SMNVEV (reference sequence). The CDR3 spans 15 residues. The chain's CDR3 is CASSSSQGWGTEAFF. The CDR3 DNA sequence: TGTGCCAGCAGTTCCTCACAGGGGTGGGGGACTGAAGCTTTCTTT.

This clonotype was recorded at least ten times. The CDR3 protein is CASTGAYEQYF. CDR3 coding DNA: TGTGCCAGCACCGGGGCATACGAGCAGTACTTC. The J gene is TRBJ2-7, the V gene TRBV28; D may be TRBD1 or TRBD2 (5 bases each). V dropped 7 bases and J dropped 4 bases, with 8 bases sitting between them. Germline CDR1 MDHEN, CDR2 SYDVKM. The CDR3 extends over 11 amino acids.

In its sample, this clonotype was seen many times. The chain combines TRBV27 with TRBJ1-2, with D possibly matching TRBD1 (6 bases). The CDR3 has 13 residues. The germline CDR1 and CDR2 sequences are MNHEY and SMNVEV (reference sequence). Trimming took off 5 bases at V and 4 bases at J, with 11 bases between the two ends. The CDR3 is CASSPGTSYGYTF. As DNA, the CDR3 is TGTGCCAGCAGTCCAGGGACATCCTATGGCTACACCTTC.

In regard to this clonotype: One junction end does not reproduce the germline sequence, and a read error may be involved. This chain links TRBV12-3 or TRBV12-4 with TRBJ1-1; possibly TRBD1 for D (6 bases). CDR3 length: 13 amino acids. CDR3 DNA: TGTGCCAGCACCATTGGGGGGCGAGCTGAAGCTTGCTTT. Translating it yields CASTIGGRAEACF.

The rearrangement links TRBV25-1 to TRBJ2-3; TRBD1 aligns across 7 bases. Germline CDR1 MGHDK, CDR2 SYGVNS. The CDR3 totals 13 residues. The V and J ends lost 2 bases and 13 bases, in that order; junction bases with no gene match: 9. The CDR3 loop is CASSEAQGHQKYF. Written as DNA, the CDR3 is TGTGCCAGCAGTGAAGCACAGGGGCATCAGAAGTATTTT. The full variable domain, its missing parts supplied by reference TRBV25-1 and TRBJ2-3, is EADIYQTPRYLVIGTGKKITLECSQTMGHDKMYWYQQDPGMELHLIHYSYGVNSTEKGDLSSESTVSRIRTEHFPLTLESARPSHTSQYLCASSEAQGHQKYFGPGTRLTVL.

The chain has TRBV12-3 or TRBV12-4 and TRBJ1-1, with D possibly being TRBD1 (5 bases). CDR3 length equals 13 residues. Trimming left V 7 bases short and J 7 bases short, with 16 bases between. For the CDR3, the DNA is TGTGCCAGCAAATTGGGCCCCGGGGGTGAAGCTTTCTTT. Protein sequence: CASKLGPGGEAFF.

The sample holds many counts of this clonotype. The chain links TRBV6-1 to TRBJ2-5, with 10 bases aligning to TRBD2. Germline CDR1 reads MNHNS; CDR2 reads SASEGT. Trimming took 6 bases from V and 0 from J; bases not matched to a gene: 10. The CDR3 is made up of 17 amino acids. The CDR3 loop is CASSSGTSVPYQETQYF. Written as DNA, the CDR3 is TGTGCCAGCAGCTCCGGGACTAGCGTTCCCTACCAAGAGACCCAGTACTTC.

This chain links TRBV9 with TRBJ1-3; D unresolved. With 2 bases removed from V and 0 bases from J, the gap between germline ends came to 12 bases. Germline CDR1 reads SGDLS; CDR2 reads YYNGEE. The length of the CDR3 is 16 residues. This CDR3 reads CASSVGRLPSGNTIYF. In DNA, the CDR3 is TGTGCCAGCAGCGTCGGACGGCTGCCCTCTGGAAACACCATATATTTT.

This rearrangement joins TRBV7-8 to TRBJ2-5; D is perhaps TRBD1 (5 bases). The germline CDR1 and CDR2 sequences are SGHVS and FQNEAQ. V was shortened by 0 bases and J by 9 bases, with 17 bases between the two germline ends. CDR3 length equals 15 residues. The CDR3 DNA sequence: TGTGCCAGCAGCTTAGCCAGACTCTCCTTAGGGGCCCAGTACTTC. Its protein product is CASSLARLSLGAQYF. The full variable domain, in which reference TRBV7-8 and TRBJ2-5 provide the parts outside the CDR3, is GAGVSQSPRYKVAKRGQDVALRCDPISGHVSLFWYQQALGQGPEFLTYFQNEAQLDKSGLPSDRFFAERPEGSVSTLKIQRTQQEDSAVYLCASSLARLSLGAQYFGPGTRLLVL.

V is TRBV11-2 and J is TRBJ1-4; TRBD1 might be the D (6 bases). In germline, CDR1 is SGHAT, CDR2 FQNNGV. Trimming took 5 bases from V and 5 from J, leaving 12 bases between them. The CDR3 spans 14 residues. CDR3 bases: TGTGCCAGCAGCAGGACAGAAGCCAATGAAAAACTGTTTTTT. Its translation: CASSRTEANEKLFF.

This clonotype has at least ten counts. The gene calls are TRBV6-1 and TRBJ2-7, with TRBD2 matching over 7 bases. Germline CDR1 and CDR2: MNHNS and SASEGT. The CDR3 runs 14 residues. V lost 6 bases, J lost 0 bases, and 5 bases stayed unmatched. For the CDR3, the DNA is TGTGCCAGCAGCTCGGCTAGCGGCTCCTACGAGCAGTACTTC. It translates to CASSSASGSYEQYF.

This clonotype has only a few counts. The V call is TRBV6-1, the J call TRBJ1-1; D remains unclear. Trimming left V 4 bases short and J 0 bases short, with 9 bases between. Germline V CDR1 and CDR2: MNHNS, SASEGT. This CDR3 contains 14 residues. The CDR3, as DNA: TGTGCCAGCAGTGTGACGCGTGTGAACACTGAAGCTTTCTTT. Amino acids: CASSVTRVNTEAFF.

As to this clonotype: A much larger clone lies one base from this, so it may be a read error. The gene calls are TRBV5-1 and TRBJ2-7; D not certain. The CDR3 has 15 amino acids. CDR1 SGHRS and CDR2 YFSETQ come from the germline V gene. CDR3 sequence reads: CASSWTPWHAYELYF. As DNA, the CDR3 is TGCGCCAGCAGCTGGACGCCCTGGCACGCCTACGAGCTGTACTTC. Using reference TRBV5-1 and TRBJ2-7 for the parts outside the CDR3, the full variable domain is KAGVTQTPRYLIKTRGQQVTLSCSPISGHRSVSWYQQTPGQGLQFLFEYFSETQRNKGNFPGRFSGRQFSNSRSEMNVSTLELGDSALYLCASSWTPWHAYELYFGPGTRLTVT.

This clonotype occurred a few times. This sequence joins TRBV29-1 and TRBJ2-5; a possible D gene is TRBD2 (6 bases). Germline V lookup: CDR1 SQVTM, CDR2 ANQGSEA. The CDR3 is 17 amino acids. Trimming left V 1 base short and J 3 bases short, with 21 bases between. The CDR3 DNA follows: TGCAGCGTTGAAGCTCCGCCACGTTGGGGCGGGAAAGAGACCCAGTACTTC. Protein sequence: CSVEAPPRWGGKETQYF.

This clonotype was observed a handful of times. This sequence joins TRBV5-1 and TRBJ1-1, with D perhaps matching TRBD1 (5 bases). The CDR3 length is 16 residues. Germline values: CDR1 SGHRS, CDR2 YFSETQ. Trimming took 4 bases from V and 0 from J, leaving 16 bases between them. Here the CDR3 reads CASSGPGPPLNTEAFF. CDR3 coding DNA: TGCGCCAGCAGCGGCCCGGGACCCCCTCTGAACACTGAAGCTTTCTTT. The full variable domain, completed using reference TRBV5-1 and TRBJ1-1, is KAGVTQTPRYLIKTRGQQVTLSCSPISGHRSVSWYQQTPGQGLQFLFEYFSETQRNKGNFPGRFSGRQFSNSRSEMNVSTLELGDSALYLCASSGPGPPLNTEAFFGQGTRLTVV.

This clonotype was detected once. Its ends do not fully match the called genes, so a read error is possible. J is TRBJ1-1 and V is TRBV6-4; TRBD1 might be the D (6 bases). Germline CDR1 reads MRHNA; CDR2 reads SNTAGT. CDR3 length: 16 residues. The CDR3 here is CASSDSMDRLNTKAFF. The CDR3 nucleotides are TGTGCCAGCAGTGACTCGATGGACAGACTGAACACTAAAGCTTTCTTT.

This clonotype was seen a handful of times. The chain links TRBV5-6 to TRBJ1-2; D gene uncertain. The V end lost 1 base, the J end lost 4 bases, and 5 bases lay between the germline ends. CDR1 and CDR2 from the germline V gene are SGHDT and YYEEEE. CDR3 length equals 12 residues. CDR3 protein: CASSLKPYGYTF. CDR3 coding DNA: TGTGCCAGCAGCTTGAAACCCTATGGCTACACCTTC.

This clonotype was seen many times. CDR3 DNA sequence: TGTGCCTTTCCGGGCAGGGGGAACACTGAAGCTTTCTTT. It specifies CAFPGRGNTEAFF. The chain carries TRBV30 and TRBJ1-1; D perhaps matches TRBD1 (6 bases). The germline V gene has CDR1 GTSNPN and CDR2 SVGIG (reference sequence). The V and J ends lost 7 bases and 1 base respectively, with 13 bases between them. This CDR3 comprises 13 residues.

The gene calls are TRBV28 and TRBJ1-2; no clear D. The length of the CDR3 is 14 residues. Trimming removed 8 bases from V and 0 bases from J, with 13 bases in between. Germline V lookup: CDR1 MDHEN, CDR2 SYDVKM. CDR3 nucleotides: TGTGCCAGCGACTTTCGGGTCGCTAACTATGGCTACACCTTC. Translation: CASDFRVANYGYTF.

In this sample, this clonotype turned up a few times. The chain employs TRBV6-1 and TRBJ1-2; TRBD1 agrees at 7 bases. Looked up from germline, CDR1 is MNHNS and CDR2 is SASEGT. Trimming took 8 bases from V and 3 from J; bases not matched to a gene: 0. The CDR3 covers 11 residues. CDR3 sequence: CASGTDYGYTF. CDR3 DNA sequence: TGTGCCAGCGGGACAGACTATGGCTACACCTTC.

Many counts were recorded for this clonotype. V usage is TRBV4-1 and J usage is TRBJ2-6; 9 nucleotides match TRBD1. The length of the CDR3 is 19 residues. After removal of 1 base from V and 0 bases from J, the junction contained 7 bases not matched to a gene. The V gene's germline CDR1 is MGHRA and CDR2 YSYEKL. The chain's CDR3 is CASSQVSGQGFSGANVLTF. DNA of the CDR3: TGCGCCAGCAGCCAAGTATCAGGACAGGGGTTCTCTGGGGCCAACGTCCTGACTTTC.

This clonotype was observed at least ten times. The rearrangement uses TRBV12-3 or TRBV12-4 and TRBJ2-5, with D possibly matching TRBD1 (5 bases). The CDR3 is made up of 16 amino acids. V lost 3 bases to trimming and J lost 1 base, with 15 bases between them. Here the CDR3 reads CASSFWAVRGQETQYF. The CDR3 DNA follows: TGTGCCAGCAGTTTTTGGGCCGTAAGGGGCCAAGAGACCCAGTACTTC.